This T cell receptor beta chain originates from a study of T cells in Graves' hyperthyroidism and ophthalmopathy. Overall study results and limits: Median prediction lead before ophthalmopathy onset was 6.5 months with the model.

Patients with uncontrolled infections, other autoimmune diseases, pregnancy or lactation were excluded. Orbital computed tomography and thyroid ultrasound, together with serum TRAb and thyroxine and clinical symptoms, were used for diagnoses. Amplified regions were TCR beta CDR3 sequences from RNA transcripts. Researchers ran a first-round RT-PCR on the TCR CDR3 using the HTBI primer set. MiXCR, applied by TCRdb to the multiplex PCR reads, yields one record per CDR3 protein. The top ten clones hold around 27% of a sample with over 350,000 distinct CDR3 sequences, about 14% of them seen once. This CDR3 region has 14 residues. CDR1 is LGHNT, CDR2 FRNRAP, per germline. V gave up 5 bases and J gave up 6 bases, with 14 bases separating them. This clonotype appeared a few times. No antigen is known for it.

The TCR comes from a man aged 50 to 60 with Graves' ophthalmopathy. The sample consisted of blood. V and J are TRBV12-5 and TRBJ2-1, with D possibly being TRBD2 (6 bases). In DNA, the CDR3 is TGTGCTAGTGGTGGCGAACTAGCTTTCAATGAGCAGTTCTTC. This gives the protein CASGGELAFNEQFF.